The clone carrying this T cell receptor beta chain has at least ten counts. No antigen is known for it. The sample comes from a study of regulatory T cells in long-lasting Graves disease. Findings of the study overall: Persistent disease favored TRBV28, TRBJ1-2 and TRBJ2-5.

Time point of the sample: newly diagnosed GD, antithyroid drugs for less than 3 months. The TCR library used RNA extracted from PBMCs. With iRepertoire HTBI primers and Arm-PCR of CDR3 regions, TCR beta libraries were built. Each CDR3 protein gets one entry after TCRdb re-called the multiplex PCR reads with MiXCR. Among 500,000 or so distinct CDR3 sequences listed, about 16% were seen once. V was trimmed by 6 bases and J by 0 bases, leaving 8 bases between them. The CDR3 is made up of 13 amino acids. Germline CDR1 and CDR2: SEHNR and FQNEAQ (reference sequence). These data were also reused for a study on T cells in Graves' hyperthyroidism and ophthalmopathy. That paper notes: An initial round of RT-PCR targeting the TCR CDR3 relied on the HTBI primer set. Most clonotypes expanded in the thyroid (above 0.001) were also present in blood. For ophthalmopathy, model prediction preceded onset by a median 6.5 months.

The material was peripheral blood mononuclear cells (PBMCs), obtained at new diagnosis, from a patient treated with antithyroid drugs. The receptor's source is a man aged 35 to 55 with Graves disease. V and J are TRBV7-9 and TRBJ1-1, with no clear D. CDR3 bases: TGTGCCAGCAGGGGAACCATGAACACTGAAGCTTTCTTT. It translates to CASRGTMNTEAFF.